The clone carrying this T cell receptor beta chain appeared a few times. Its antigen remains unidentified. This CDR3 comprises 14 residues. The germline V gene encodes CDR1 LNHDA and CDR2 SQIVND (reference sequence). Trimming removed 7 bases from V and 3 bases from J, with 13 bases in between. This sample stems from a study of shared clonotypes between healthy human individuals. Study information: The cohort had two women and three men, ages 18 to 49. Study observations and caveats: Rarefaction showed that sequencing of sorted subsets was incomplete (despite large depth).

In the naive CD8 group, cells lacked CD45RO and were positively selected for CCR7, so terminally differentiated effector memory CD45RA+ cells were left out. Assay execution took place at the deep level. In the original analysis: In the immunoSEQ data, sequences were junction-only and lacked quality scores, so filtering differed. TCRdb keeps only in-frame clones here, not all; method: immunoSEQ multiplex PCR. Clonal size and the V and J genes are those of that table, whereas D and trimming came from the DNA. The table shows around 2,100,000 clones, with about 95% occurring only once. The sample taken for sequencing was naive CD8+ T cells sorted from blood. The receptor was isolated from a man in his late teens or twenties in good health. J is TRBJ1-5 and V is TRBV19; a possible D gene is TRBD1 (6 bases). In DNA, the CDR3 is TGTGCCAGTACCGGAAGGGGGGACAATCAGCCCCAGCATTTT. Protein product: CASTGRGDNQPQHF.